Sequencing of this TCR beta chain was carried out in a study of T cells in Graves' hyperthyroidism and ophthalmopathy. This clonotype has only a few counts. The TCR beta CDR3 regions underwent amplification using RNA transcripts as the source. Researchers ran a first-round RT-PCR on the TCR CDR3 using the HTBI primer set. TCRdb reprocessed the multiplex PCR reads via MiXCR and lists one record per CDR3 protein. The sample lists about 690,000 distinct CDR3 sequences, 15% to 20% seen once, with 15% to 17% in the top ten. This CDR3 contains 16 residues. The V end was cut by 3 bases, the J end by 0 bases, with 12 bases between. Germline lookup yields CDR1 LNHDA and CDR2 SQIVND (reference sequence).

This chain connects TRBV19 to TRBJ1-5, with D possibly TRBD1 on 5 matching bases. The sequencing input was blood. This clonotype originated in a man between 50 and 59 years old with Graves' hyperthyroidism. CDR3 DNA: TGTGCCAGTAGTATCGGCAGGGTCAATAGCAATCAGCCCCAGCATTTT. This gives the protein CASSIGRVNSNQPQHF.